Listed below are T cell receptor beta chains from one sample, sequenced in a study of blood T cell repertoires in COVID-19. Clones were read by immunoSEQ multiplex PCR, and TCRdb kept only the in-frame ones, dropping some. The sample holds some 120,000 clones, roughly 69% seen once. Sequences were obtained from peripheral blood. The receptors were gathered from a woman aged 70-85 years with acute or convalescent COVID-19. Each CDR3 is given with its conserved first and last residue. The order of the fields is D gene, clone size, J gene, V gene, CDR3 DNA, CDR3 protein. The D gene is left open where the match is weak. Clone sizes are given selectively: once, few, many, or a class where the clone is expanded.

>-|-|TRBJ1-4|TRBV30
TGTGCCTGGAGTGGAGGAACTACTAATGAAAAACTGTTTTTT
CAWSGGTTNEKLFF
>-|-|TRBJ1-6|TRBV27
TGTGCCAGCAGGCCGGACAGTTTCAATTCACCCCTCCACTTT
CASRPDSFNSPLHF
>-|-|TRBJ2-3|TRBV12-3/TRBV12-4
TGTGCCAGCGGGCGAGGCACAGATACGCAGTATTTT
CASGRGTDTQYF
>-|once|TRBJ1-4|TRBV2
TGTGCCAGCAGTGCCCCCGCTGGGGCCGCCCAATCCGTGCTGTTTTTT
CASSAPAGAAQSVLFF
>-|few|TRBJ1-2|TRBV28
TGTGCCAGCAGCCCGGGGGTTAGGTTCGGCTACACCTTC
CASSPGVRFGYTF
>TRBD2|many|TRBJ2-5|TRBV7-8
TGTGCCAGCAGCTTAAAATTTGCGGGGGGGCCGTGGGAGACCCAGTACTTC
CASSLKFAGGPWETQYF
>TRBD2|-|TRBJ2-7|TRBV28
TGTGCCAGCAGTCGAAGACTAGCGGGAGCCTACGAGCAGTACTTC
CASSRRLAGAYEQYF
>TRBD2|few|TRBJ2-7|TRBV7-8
TGTGCCAGCAGCTTATCAATACGCGGGAGAGCGGGCTACGAGCAGTACTTC
CASSLSIRGRAGYEQYF
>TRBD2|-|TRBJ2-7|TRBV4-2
TGTGCCAGCAGCCAAGGGGGGCCTAGCGGGGAGGGCTTCTCCTACGAGCAGTACTTC
CASSQGGPSGEGFSYEQYF
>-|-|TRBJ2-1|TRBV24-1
TGTGCCACCAGTGATTTCCAAGACCGGGGGAGCTCCTACAATGAGCAGTTCTTC
CATSDFQDRGSSYNEQFF
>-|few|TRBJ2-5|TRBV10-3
TGTGCCATCAGTGGATTTGTCGGGGAGACCCAGTACTTC
CAISGFVGETQYF
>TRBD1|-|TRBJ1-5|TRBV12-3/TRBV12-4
TGTGCCAGCAGTCTTGGACAGGGAGTTGTGCATTTT
CASSLGQGVVHF
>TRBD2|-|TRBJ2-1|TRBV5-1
TGCGCCAGCAGCTTGTCGTTAGCGGGAGTACTCTATGAGCAGTTCTTC
CASSLSLAGVLYEQFF
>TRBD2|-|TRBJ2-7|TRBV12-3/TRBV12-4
TGTGCCAGCAACTCCGGCGGGGGTTACGAGCAGTACTTC
CASNSGGGYEQYF
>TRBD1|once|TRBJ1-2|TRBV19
TGTGCCAGTAGGTTATCCGGGACAGGGGGTGGCTACACCTTC
CASRLSGTGGGYTF
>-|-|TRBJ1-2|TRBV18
TGTGCCAGCTCGCACAGAGATTCTGATGGCTACACCTTC
CASSHRDSDGYTF
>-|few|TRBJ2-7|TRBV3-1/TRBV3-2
TGTGCCAGCAGCCAAGATCGTTACGAGCAGTACTTC
CASSQDRYEQYF
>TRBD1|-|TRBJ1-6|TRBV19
TGTGCCAGTAGTATAGTTGGGACAGGAAATTCACCCCTCCACTTT
CASSIVGTGNSPLHF
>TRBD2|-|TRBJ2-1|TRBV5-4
TGTGCCAGCAGCCGGACTAGCGGGGACAATGAGCAGTTCTTC
CASSRTSGDNEQFF
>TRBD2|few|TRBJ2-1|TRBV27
TGTGCCAGCAGTTTAGGCGGGAGGGCCTACAATGAGCAGTTCTTC
CASSLGGRAYNEQFF
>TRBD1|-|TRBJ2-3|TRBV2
TGTGCCAGCAGTGTCAGGGGGCGGCTCACAGATACGCAGTATTTT
CASSVRGRLTDTQYF
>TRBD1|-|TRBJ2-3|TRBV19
TGTGCCAGTAGTGCGGGACAGGGGTCGGGTACAGATACGCAGTATTTT
CASSAGQGSGTDTQYF
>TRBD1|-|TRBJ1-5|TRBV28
TGTGCCAGCAGTTTAAGGACAGGCCAGCCCCAGCATTTT
CASSLRTGQPQHF
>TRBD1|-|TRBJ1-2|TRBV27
TGTGCCAGCACCGCGGACAGGGTTGATGGCTACACCTTC
CASTADRVDGYTF
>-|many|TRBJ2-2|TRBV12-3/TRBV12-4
TGTGCCAGCAGTGACTGGAGGGGCGGGGAGCTGTTTTTT
CASSDWRGGELFF
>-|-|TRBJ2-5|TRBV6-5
TGTGCGACCTCAGGGATTGGGACCCAGTACTTC
CATSGIGTQYF
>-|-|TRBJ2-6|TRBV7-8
TGTGCCAGCAGCTTAGTAGTTATGGCAGGGTCAAGCTCTGGGGCCAACGTCCTGACTTTC
CASSLVVMAGSSSGANVLTF
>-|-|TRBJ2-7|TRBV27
TGTGCCAGCAGTTCAGAGGGCAGGGGCTACGAGCAGTACTTC
CASSSEGRGYEQYF
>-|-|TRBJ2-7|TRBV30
TGTGCCTGGGACCCGGGGTTCGGGTTCTACGAGCAGTACTTC
CAWDPGFGFYEQYF
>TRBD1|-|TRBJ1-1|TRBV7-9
TGTGCCAGCAGCCTCGGGACAGGGGCCGCCCCGGGCACTGAAGCTTTCTTT
CASSLGTGAAPGTEAFF
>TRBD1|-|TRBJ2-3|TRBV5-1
TGCGCCAGCAGCTTGGGGATCAGGGGGAGCACAGATACGCAGTATTTT
CASSLGIRGSTDTQYF
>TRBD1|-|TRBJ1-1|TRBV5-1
TGCGCCAGCAGCTTGGCCGGGACAGAGAACACTGAAGCTTTCTTT
CASSLAGTENTEAFF
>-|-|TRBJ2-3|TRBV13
TGTGCCAGCAGCAAGTATAGCCCAGATACGCAGTATTTT
CASSKYSPDTQYF
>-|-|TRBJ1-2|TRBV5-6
TGTGCCAGCAGCCTCCCCGCGACCCTGAGGCCCACCTTC
CASSLPATLRPTF
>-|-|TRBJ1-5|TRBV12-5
TGTGCTAGTGGGACAACAGGGAGCTTTAATCGGCCCCAGCATTTT
CASGTTGSFNRPQHF
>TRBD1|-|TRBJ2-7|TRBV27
TGTGCCAGCAGTTTAAAACCGGGACAGGGGTACGAGCAGTACTTC
CASSLKPGQGYEQYF
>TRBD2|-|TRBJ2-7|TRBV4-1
TGCGCCAGCAGCCAAACGGGGGGGGGCGAGCAGTACTTC
CASSQTGGGEQYF
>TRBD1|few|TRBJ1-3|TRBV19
TGTGCCAGTAGGGATACAGGGGTTGGAAACACCATATATTTT
CASRDTGVGNTIYF
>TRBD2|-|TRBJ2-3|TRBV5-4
TGTGCCAGCAGCCCCGTACCTAGCGGGGGGGGCACAGATACGCAGTATTTT
CASSPVPSGGGTDTQYF
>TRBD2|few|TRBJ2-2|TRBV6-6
TGTGCCAGCAGTCCATCTAGCGGGGGGGCCCTCACCGGGGAGCTGTTTTTT
CASSPSSGGALTGELFF
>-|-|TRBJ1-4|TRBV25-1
TGTGCCAGCAGTCAGGGAAGGGCATCTAATGAAAAACTGTTTTTT
CASSQGRASNEKLFF
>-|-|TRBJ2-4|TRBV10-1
TGCGCCAGCAGTGAGGGGGCCCAGGGGAACATTCAGTACTTC
CASSEGAQGNIQYF
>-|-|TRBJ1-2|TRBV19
TGTGCCAGTAGTATGCAGGACACCTACTATGGCTACACCTTC
CASSMQDTYYGYTF
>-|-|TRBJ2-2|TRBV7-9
TGTGCCAGCAGCCCCAAACGGGAGTCCACCGGGGAGCTGTTTTTT
CASSPKRESTGELFF
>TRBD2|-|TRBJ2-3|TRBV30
TGTGCCCTAGGGACTAGCGGGAGCCGCAGGACAGATACGCAGTATTTT
CALGTSGSRRTDTQYF
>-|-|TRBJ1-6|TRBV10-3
TGTGCCATCACTGCTGATAGGGGAACAAATTCACCCCTCCACTTT
CAITADRGTNSPLHF